These 15 T cell receptor beta chains came from one sample sequenced in a study of blood T cell repertoires in COVID-19. The data were produced by immunoSEQ multiplex PCR, yet TCRdb's version contains in-frame clones alone and is incomplete. The repertoire holds 200,000 to 300,000 clones, with approximately 88% as singletons. Source material: peripheral blood. These receptors came from a woman in her 30s with acute or convalescent COVID-19.

V usage is TRBV3-1 (or the pseudogene TRBV3-2) and J usage is TRBJ2-1; 11 bases agree with TRBD2. Germline V gene lookup returns CDR1 LGHDT and CDR2 YNNKEL (reference sequence). The CDR3 consists of 17 residues. V lost 5 bases and J lost 3; bases outside the gene matches: 9. The CDR3 region is CASSKQTLAGGYNEQFF. DNA for the CDR3: TGTGCCAGCAGCAAACAAACTCTAGCGGGAGGCTACAATGAGCAGTTCTTC.

The chain couples TRBV14 to TRBJ2-7, with 11 bases matching TRBD1. This CDR3 has 16 amino acids. Germline V lookup: CDR1 SGHDN, CDR2 FVKESK. The trim removed 2 bases at V and 2 bases at J, leaving 5 bases unmatched. The CDR3 loop reads CASSQLPGQGAYEQYF. CDR3 DNA sequence: TGTGCCAGCAGCCAACTACCGGGACAGGGGGCCTACGAGCAGTACTTC.

This rearrangement joins TRBV19 to TRBJ1-6; D not resolved. The CDR3 is 13 residues long. In germline, CDR1 is LNHDA, CDR2 SQIVND (reference sequence). Between the trimmed V and J ends, which lost 7 bases and 7 bases, there was a span of 11 bases. CDR3 nucleotide sequence: TGTGCCAGTACGGAGAGGCACAATTCACCCCTCCACTTT. Protein sequence: CASTERHNSPLHF.

This chain uses TRBV3-1 (or the pseudogene TRBV3-2) with TRBJ2-7; tentatively, D is TRBD2 (6 bases). This CDR3 is 15 amino acids long. Germline CDR1 LGHDT, CDR2 YNNKEL (reference sequence). Trimming pared 6 bases from V and 5 bases from J, leaving 20 bases between. The CDR3 sequence is CASRSTGLSFHEQYF. CDR3 nucleotides: TGTGCCAGCAGGTCAACGGGACTTTCTTTCCACGAGCAGTACTTC.

The V call is TRBV11-3, the J call TRBJ2-4; TRBD1 aligns across 9 bases. The CDR3 is 13 amino acids. V lost 6 bases and J lost 4; bases outside the gene matches: 1. Germline assignment: CDR1 SGHNT and CDR2 YENEEA. CDR3 nucleotides: TGTGCCAGCAGGGGGACAGGGAAAAACATTCAGTACTTC. Residues: CASRGTGKNIQYF.

Worth noting for this clone: Other DNA sequences in this specimen translate into the identical CDR3. V usage is TRBV7-2 and J usage is TRBJ2-3; 15 nucleotides line up with TRBD2. The germline CDR1 and CDR2 sequences are SGHTA and FQGNSA. The ends lost 0 bases at V and 4 bases at J; junction bases unmatched: 5. This CDR3 spans 18 amino acids. DNA of the CDR3: TGTGCCAGCAGCTTAGCTAAGGGACTAGCGGGAGGTGCAGATACGCAGTATTTT. Its protein is CASSLAKGLAGGADTQYF.

The V and J genes are TRBV30 and TRBJ2-1; TRBD2 matches at 11 bases. J gave up 3 bases and V 2 bases, and 6 bases lay outside the gene matches. Germline CDR1 GTSNPN, CDR2 SVGIG (reference sequence). This CDR3 comprises 16 residues. The CDR3 DNA follows: TGTGCCTGGAGTCCTAGCGGGACTAGCGGCTACAATGAGCAGTTCTTC. Amino acids: CAWSPSGTSGYNEQFF.

This chain links TRBV29-1 with TRBJ2-7; 9 bases fit TRBD1. The CDR3 length is 11 residues. J was trimmed by 9 bases and V by 6 bases; bases with no gene match: 6. Germline V gives CDR1 SQVTM, CDR2 ANQGSEA. The CDR3 nucleotides are TGCAGCGTGGGGACAGGGTGGGGGCAGTACTTC. Amino acid sequence: CSVGTGWGQYF.

The J gene is TRBJ2-1, the V gene TRBV27; TRBD2 agrees at 11 bases. CDR3 length equals 16 residues. V lost 3 bases to trimming and J lost 8 bases; unmatched junction nucleotides: 9. The V gene's germline CDR1 is MNHEY and CDR2 SMNVEV (reference sequence). Here the CDR3 reads CASSLTVLAGVDEQFF. The DNA of the CDR3 is TGTGCCAGCAGTTTGACGGTACTAGCGGGAGTTGATGAGCAGTTCTTC.

The rearrangement links TRBV5-5 to TRBJ2-7; 7 bases are a match to TRBD2. V was pared by 3 bases and J by 4 bases, with 7 bases of the junction left unmatched. The germline V gene has CDR1 SGHKS and CDR2 YYEKEE (reference sequence). The CDR3 has 14 amino acids. The CDR3 protein is CASSSPGLQYEQYF. The CDR3, as DNA: TGTGCCAGCAGCTCCCCGGGACTACAATACGAGCAGTACTTC.

The chain combines TRBV3-1 (or the pseudogene TRBV3-2) with TRBJ2-3; 8 bases map to TRBD2. Germline V CDR1 and CDR2: LGHDT, YNNKEL (reference sequence). Germline trimming cut 0 bases from V and 4 bases from J; bases unmatched to any gene: 12. The CDR3 has 18 amino acids. Here the CDR3 DNA reads TGTGCCAGCAGCCAAGATGAGACAGCGGGAGAAGGTCCAGATACGCAGTATTTT. Protein product: CASSQDETAGEGPDTQYF.

V is TRBV5-6 and J is TRBJ2-3; 8 nucleotides agree with TRBD2. Germline V CDR1 and CDR2: SGHDT, YYEEEE. This CDR3 is built from 15 residues. Trimming cost V 0 bases and J 0 bases; bases outside gene matches: 0. The CDR3 DNA reads as TGTGCCAGCAGCTTGGGACTAGCGAGCACAGATACGCAGTATTTT. It specifies CASSLGLASTDTQYF.

This CDR3 reads CASSEGATSGYEQYF. The CDR3 bases are TGTGCCAGCAGTGAAGGTGCGACTAGCGGGTACGAGCAGTACTTC. The V gene is TRBV6-1, the J gene TRBJ2-7, with 10 bases identical to TRBD2. The germline CDR1 and CDR2 sequences are MNHNS and SASEGT. This CDR3 contains 15 residues. J gave up 4 bases and V 1 base, and 4 bases lay outside the gene matches.

Notes on this clone: Its ends do not fully match the called genes, so a read error is possible. The J gene is TRBJ1-5, the V gene TRBV15; TRBD1 matches 12 bases. The germline CDR1 and CDR2 sequences are LNHNV and YYDKDF (reference sequence). The CDR3 runs 19 residues. The CDR3 here is CATSGEPGQGALSNQPQHF. CDR3 coding DNA: TGTGCCACCAGCGGAGAACCGGGACAGGGGGCGCTGAGCAATCAGCCCCAGCATTTT.

Regarding this clone: At one end, the junction sequence differs from germline, possibly due to a read error. The chain uses TRBV5-1 and TRBJ2-7; tentative D call: TRBD1 (6 bases). The length of the CDR3 is 15 residues. Germline V gene data show CDR1 as SGHRS and CDR2 as YFSETQ. CDR3 bases: TGCGCCAGCAGCTTGAACGGAGCCGACAGGTACAAACCCTTCTTC. This encodes CASSLNGADRYKPFF.